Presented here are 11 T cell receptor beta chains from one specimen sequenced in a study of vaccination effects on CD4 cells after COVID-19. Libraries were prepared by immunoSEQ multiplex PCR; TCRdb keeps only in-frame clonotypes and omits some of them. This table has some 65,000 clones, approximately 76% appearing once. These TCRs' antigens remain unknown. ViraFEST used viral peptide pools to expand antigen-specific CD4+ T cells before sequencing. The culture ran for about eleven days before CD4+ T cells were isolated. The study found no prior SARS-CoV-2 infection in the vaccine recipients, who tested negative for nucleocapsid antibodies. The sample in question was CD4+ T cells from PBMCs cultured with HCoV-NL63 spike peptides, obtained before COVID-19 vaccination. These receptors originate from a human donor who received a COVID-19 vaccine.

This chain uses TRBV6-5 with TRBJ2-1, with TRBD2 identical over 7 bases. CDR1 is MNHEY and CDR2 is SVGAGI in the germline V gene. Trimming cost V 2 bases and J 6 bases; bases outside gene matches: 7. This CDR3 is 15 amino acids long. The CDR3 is CASSYPTGGGNEQFF. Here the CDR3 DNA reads TGTGCCAGCAGTTACCCAACGGGGGGAGGCAATGAGCAGTTCTTC.

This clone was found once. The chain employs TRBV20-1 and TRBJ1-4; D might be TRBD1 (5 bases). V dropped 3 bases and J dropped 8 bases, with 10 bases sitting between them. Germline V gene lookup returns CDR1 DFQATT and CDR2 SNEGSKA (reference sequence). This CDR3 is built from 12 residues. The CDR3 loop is CSASQTVEKLFF. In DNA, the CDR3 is TGCAGTGCTAGTCAGACAGTCGAAAAACTGTTTTTT.

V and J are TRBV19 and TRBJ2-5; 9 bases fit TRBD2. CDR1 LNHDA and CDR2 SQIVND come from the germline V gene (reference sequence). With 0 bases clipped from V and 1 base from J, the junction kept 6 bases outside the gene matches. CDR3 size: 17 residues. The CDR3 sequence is CASSIDRSGGLQETQYF. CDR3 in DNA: TGTGCCAGTAGTATAGATCGTAGCGGGGGCCTCCAAGAGACCCAGTACTTC. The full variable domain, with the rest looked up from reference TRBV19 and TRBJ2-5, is DGGITQSPKYLFRKEGQNVTLSCEQNLNHDAMYWYRQDPGQGLRLIYYSQIVNDFQKGDIAEGYSVSREKKESFPLTVTSAQKNPTAFYLCASSIDRSGGLQETQYFGPGTRLLVL.

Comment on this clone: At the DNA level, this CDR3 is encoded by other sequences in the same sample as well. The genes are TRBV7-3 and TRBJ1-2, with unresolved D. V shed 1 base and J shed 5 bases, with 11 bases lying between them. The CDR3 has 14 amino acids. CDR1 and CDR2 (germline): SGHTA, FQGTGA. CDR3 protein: CASSLSPGGYGYTF. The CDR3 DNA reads TGTGCCAGCAGCTTAAGCCCCGGCGGGTATGGCTACACCTTC. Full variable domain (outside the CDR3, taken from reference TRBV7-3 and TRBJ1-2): GAGVSQTPSNKVTEKGKYVELRCDPISGHTALYWYRQSLGQGPEFLIYFQGTGAADDSGLPNDRFFAVRPEGSVSTLKIQRTERGDSAVYLCASSLSPGGYGYTFGSGTRLTVV.

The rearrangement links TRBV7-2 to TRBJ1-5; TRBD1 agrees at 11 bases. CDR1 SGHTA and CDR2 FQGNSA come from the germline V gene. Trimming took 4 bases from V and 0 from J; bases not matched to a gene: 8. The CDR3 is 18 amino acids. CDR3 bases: TGTGCCAGCAGCTCGGGACAGGGGGGCCTTTATAGCAATCAGCCCCAGCATTTT. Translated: CASSSGQGGLYSNQPQHF.

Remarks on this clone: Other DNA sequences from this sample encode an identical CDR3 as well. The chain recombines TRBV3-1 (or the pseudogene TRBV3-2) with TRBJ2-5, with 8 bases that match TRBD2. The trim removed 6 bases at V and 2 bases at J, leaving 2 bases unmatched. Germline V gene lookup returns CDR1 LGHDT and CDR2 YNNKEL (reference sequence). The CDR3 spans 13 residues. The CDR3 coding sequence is TGTGCCAGCAGACGGGGGGGGCAAGAGACCCAGTACTTC. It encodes CASRRGGQETQYF.

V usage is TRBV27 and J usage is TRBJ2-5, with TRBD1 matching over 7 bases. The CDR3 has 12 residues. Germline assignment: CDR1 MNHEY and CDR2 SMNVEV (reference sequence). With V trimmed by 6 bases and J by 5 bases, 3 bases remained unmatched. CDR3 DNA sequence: TGTGCCAGCAGAGGGGGCGCGGAGACCCAGTACTTC. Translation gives CASRGGAETQYF.

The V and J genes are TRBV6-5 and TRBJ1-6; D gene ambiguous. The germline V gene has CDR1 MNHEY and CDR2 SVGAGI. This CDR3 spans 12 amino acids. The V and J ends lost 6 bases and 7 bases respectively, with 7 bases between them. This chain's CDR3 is CASRTSNSPLHF. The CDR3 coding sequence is TGTGCCAGCAGAACCAGCAATTCACCCCTCCACTTT.

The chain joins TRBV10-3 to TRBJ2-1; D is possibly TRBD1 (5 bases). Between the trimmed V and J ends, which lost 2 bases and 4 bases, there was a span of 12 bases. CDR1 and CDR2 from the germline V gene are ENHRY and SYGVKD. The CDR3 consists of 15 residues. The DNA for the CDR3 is TGTGCCATCAGTGAGCCCCAGACAGTTTACAATGAGCAGTTCTTC. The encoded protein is CAISEPQTVYNEQFF.

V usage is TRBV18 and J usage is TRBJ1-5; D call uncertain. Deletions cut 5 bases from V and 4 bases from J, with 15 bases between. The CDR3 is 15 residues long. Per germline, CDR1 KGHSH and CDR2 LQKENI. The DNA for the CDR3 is TGTGCCAGCTCAGTAGACCAATCTCGGAATCAGCCCCAGCATTTT. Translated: CASSVDQSRNQPQHF.

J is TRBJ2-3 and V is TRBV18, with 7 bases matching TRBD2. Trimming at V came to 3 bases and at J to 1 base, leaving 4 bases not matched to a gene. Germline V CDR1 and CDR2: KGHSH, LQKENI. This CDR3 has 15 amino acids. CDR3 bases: TGTGCCAGCTCACCCCGGGGGGACGGCACAGATACGCAGTATTTT. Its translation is CASSPRGDGTDTQYF.